Reported below is one TCR beta chain. Its cognate antigen is unknown. The entry originates in a study of T cells after yellow fever vaccination. Overall study results and limits: After the booster, over 95% of CD4 and around nine tenths of CD8 primary-response clones were re-detected.

A universal primer site and UMIs were added as TCR cDNA was made by 5'RACE template switching. TCRdb ran MiXCR on the 5' RACE reads and lists one entry per CDR3 protein. The sample includes almost 600,000 distinct CDR3 sequences, approximately 12% of them seen just once. Germline CDR1 is SGHRS and CDR2 is YFSETQ. V lost 0 bases and J 0 bases, leaving 7 bases between the germline ends. The CDR3 is 16 amino acids. Sequencing used PBMCs, obtained on the day of the yellow fever booster vaccination. This chain links TRBV5-1 with TRBJ2-6; tentative D call: TRBD1 (5 bases). This clonotype was obtained from a man in his thirties or forties who received the YFV17D yellow fever vaccine. CDR3 nucleotides: TGCGCCAGCAGCTTGGAGGGGCGCTCTGGGGCCAACGTCCTGACTTTC. Translating gives CASSLEGRSGANVLTF.